The clone carrying this TCR beta chain has only one observation. Its matching antigen is unknown. After removal of 4 bases from V and 6 bases from J, the junction contained 10 bases not matched to a gene. Germline CDR1 and CDR2: SGHTA and FQGTGA. This CDR3 is 15 amino acids long. Version v3.0 of the immunoSEQ assay ran at survey level. Sequencing was performed with immunoSEQ multiplex PCR; in TCRdb, only in-frame clones are kept and a portion is missing. The sample shows under 45,000 clones, more than 70% of them seen only once. This sample is part of a study of long-term antiretroviral therapy in people with HIV. Study observations and caveats: Diversity increased after ART yet remained lower than in transplant donor controls.

The sequence came from a woman between 45 and 60 years old with HIV. The sequencing used unsorted PBMCs, collected 3.1 years after starting antiretroviral therapy. V and J are TRBV7-3 and TRBJ2-3, with 7 bases fitting TRBD2. This CDR3 is CASSSLGGGADTQYF. The CDR3 region has the DNA TGTGCCAGCAGCTCCCTCGGCGGGGGTGCGGATACGCAGTATTTT.